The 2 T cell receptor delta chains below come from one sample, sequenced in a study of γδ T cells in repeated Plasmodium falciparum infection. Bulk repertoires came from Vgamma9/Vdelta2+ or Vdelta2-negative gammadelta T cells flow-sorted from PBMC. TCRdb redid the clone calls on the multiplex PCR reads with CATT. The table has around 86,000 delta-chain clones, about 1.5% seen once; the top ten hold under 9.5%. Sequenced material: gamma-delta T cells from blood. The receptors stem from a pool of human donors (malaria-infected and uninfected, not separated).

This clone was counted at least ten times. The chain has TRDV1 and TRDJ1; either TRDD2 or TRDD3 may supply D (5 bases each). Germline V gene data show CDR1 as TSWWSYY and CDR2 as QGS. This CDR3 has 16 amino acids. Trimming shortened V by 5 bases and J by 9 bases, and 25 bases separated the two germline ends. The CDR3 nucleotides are TGTGCTCTTGGGAACTCGGACACGGGGACTTCCCCGGAACTCATCTTT. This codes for CALGNSDTGTSPELIF.

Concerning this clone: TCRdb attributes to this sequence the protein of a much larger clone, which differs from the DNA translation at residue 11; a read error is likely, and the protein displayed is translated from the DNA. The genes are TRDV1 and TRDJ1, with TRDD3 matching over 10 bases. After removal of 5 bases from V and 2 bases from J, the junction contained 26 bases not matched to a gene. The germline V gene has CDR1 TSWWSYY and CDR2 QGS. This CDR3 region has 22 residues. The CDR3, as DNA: TGTGCTCTTGGGCCATATTGGGCCTTCACCATTACTGGGGGATCGAGAACCGATAAACTCATCTTT. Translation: CALGPYWAFTITGGSRTDKLIF.